This passage covers 17 T cell receptor beta chains from one sample sequenced in a study of T-cell reconstitution after alpha-beta-depleted transplantation in children. For TCRbeta, the library was prepared with unique molecular identifiers. TCRdb re-derived calls from the PCR reads in MiXCR, one entry per CDR3 protein. The sample carries approximately 520,000 distinct CDR3 sequences, approximately 30% recorded once. The source material was PBMCs from the stem cell graft donor, sampled from the stem cell graft. The receptors stem from a human donor who donated a stem cell graft to a child with aplastic anemia.

This chain uses TRBV12-3 or TRBV12-4 with TRBJ1-1; D call uncertain. V lost 3 bases and J 0 bases, leaving 5 bases between the germline ends. There are 13 residues in the CDR3. The CDR3 reads CASSFWVNTEAFF. Here the CDR3 DNA reads TGTGCCAGCAGTTTTTGGGTGAACACTGAAGCTTTCTTT.

The chain uses TRBV29-1 and TRBJ2-1; TRBD1 matches at 11 bases. The CDR3 extends over 13 amino acids. V shed 8 bases, J shed 2 bases, and the junction held 2 bases outside the gene matches. In germline, CDR1 is SQVTM, CDR2 ANQGSEA. The CDR3 region has the DNA TGCAGCACGGGACAGGGGGCCTACAATGAGCAGTTCTTC. Amino acids: CSTGQGAYNEQFF.

This clonotype turned up a few times. This chain joins TRBV6-5 and TRBJ1-1; a weak D match, TRBD1 (6 bases). Germline V gives CDR1 MNHEY, CDR2 SVGAGI. The CDR3 covers 16 residues. Trimming pared 2 bases from V and 5 bases from J, leaving 18 bases between. The CDR3 DNA reads as TGTGCCAGCAGTTACAGCGGCGGGGGGGCAAGTACTGAAGCTTTCTTT. This gives the protein CASSYSGGGASTEAFF.

This clonotype was counted only a few times. The gene calls are TRBV30 and TRBJ1-1; D gene uncertain. Germline V gene lookup returns CDR1 GTSNPN and CDR2 SVGIG (reference sequence). V lost 4 bases to trimming and J lost 1 base, with 10 bases between them. The CDR3 spans 13 residues. The CDR3 region is CAWNRLENTEAFF. The CDR3 bases are TGTGCCTGGAACCGACTAGAGAACACTGAAGCTTTCTTT.

The sample holds a few counts of this clonotype. The chain uses TRBV5-1 and TRBJ2-1; D may be TRBD2 (6 bases). Germline values: CDR1 SGHRS, CDR2 YFSETQ. Trimming pared 2 bases from V and 6 bases from J, leaving 15 bases between. The CDR3 has 15 residues. The CDR3 bases are TGCGCCAGCAGCTTAACGGGAGAAGTCCCCAATGAGCAGTTCTTC. Its protein product is CASSLTGEVPNEQFF.

This clonotype was counted at least ten times. This rearrangement joins TRBV20-1 to TRBJ1-3, with 10 bases lining up with TRBD1. V lost 0 bases to trimming and J lost 12 bases; unmatched junction nucleotides: 11. The V gene's germline CDR1 is DFQATT and CDR2 SNEGSKA (reference sequence). This CDR3 is 15 amino acids long. CDR3 loop: CSARDPGTGETSIYF. The DNA of the CDR3 is TGCAGTGCTAGAGATCCCGGGACAGGGGAAACAAGCATATATTTT.

This clonotype occurred a few times. The chain joins TRBV20-1 to TRBJ2-1; 10 bases line up with TRBD2. The CDR3 is 14 amino acids. Germline lookup yields CDR1 DFQATT and CDR2 SNEGSKA (reference sequence). V was clipped by 3 bases and J by 9 bases; unmatched bases: 8. DNA of the CDR3: TGCAGTGCTAGCCCCAGCGGGAGGGTCCTTGAGCAGTTCTTC. This encodes CSASPSGRVLEQFF.

This clonotype occurred a few times. The chain couples TRBV7-2 to TRBJ1-5; TRBD1 might be the D (5 bases). Trimming shortened V by 5 bases and J by 7 bases, and 15 bases separated the two germline ends. Germline V gives CDR1 SGHTA, CDR2 FQGNSA. The CDR3 consists of 14 residues. The CDR3: CASSIRDGRQPQHF. The CDR3 nucleotides are TGTGCCAGCAGCATCCGGGACGGGCGCCAGCCCCAGCATTTT.

The chain is built from TRBV11-2 and TRBJ2-1; tentative D call: TRBD2 (6 bases). The CDR3 is 15 residues long. Trimming removed 7 bases at V and 1 base at J, with 14 bases between. The germline V gene encodes CDR1 SGHAT and CDR2 FQNNGV. CDR3 nucleotides: TGTGCCAGCATGAGGAGGGCGGATTCCTACAATGAGCAGTTCTTC. This codes for CASMRRADSYNEQFF.

The chain links TRBV10-3 to TRBJ2-3; D not certain. The V end was cut by 1 base, the J end by 4 bases, with 3 bases between. CDR1 is ENHRY and CDR2 is SYGVKD in the germline V gene. The CDR3 is made up of 12 amino acids. The CDR3 loop is CAISELADTQYF. In nucleotides, the CDR3 is TGTGCCATCAGTGAGTTAGCAGATACGCAGTATTTT.

This clonotype turned up a few times. The CDR3 region has the DNA TGTGCCAGCAGATCAGCGGGAAGCTCCTACAATGAGCAGTTCTTC. This sequence encodes CASRSAGSSYNEQFF. J is TRBJ2-1 and V is TRBV12-3 or TRBV12-4; 7 nucleotides agree with TRBD2. V shed 6 bases and J 0 bases; nucleotides not matched to a gene: 5. This CDR3 contains 15 residues.

A single count supports this clonotype. The chain is built from TRBV7-3 and TRBJ2-1, with D perhaps assigned TRBD1 or TRBD2 (5 bases each). The CDR3 length is 16 residues. The V gene's germline CDR1 is SGHTA and CDR2 FQGTGA. The germline V and J ends were trimmed by 2 bases and 5 bases, with 16 bases remaining between them. As DNA, the CDR3 is TGTGCCAGCAGCTTAGGGGTCGGGAAGGGACACAATGAGCAGTTCTTC. The encoded protein is CASSLGVGKGHNEQFF.

The chain is built from TRBV6-6 and TRBJ1-2, with 8 bases lining up with TRBD1. The CDR3 sequence is 15 residues long. Germline loops: CDR1 MNHNY, CDR2 SVGAGI (reference sequence). Unmatched junction bases numbered 10, after V lost 6 bases and J lost 4 bases. CDR3 DNA sequence: TGTGCCAGCAGCCACAGGGACAGGCAATCCTATGGCTACACCTTC. Translated, it gives CASSHRDRQSYGYTF.

In this sample, this clonotype turned up once. This chain links TRBV7-2 with TRBJ1-2, with D possibly matching TRBD1 (5 bases). Germline V gene sequence: CDR1 SGHTA, CDR2 FQGNSA. The V end was cut by 5 bases, the J end by 2 bases, with 18 bases between. This CDR3 has 16 residues. In DNA form, the CDR3 reads TGTGCCAGCAGCCCCCTAGGGGTCCGGGAGAACTATGGCTACACCTTC. Translated, it gives CASSPLGVRENYGYTF.

The chain joins TRBV11-2 to TRBJ2-1; 9 nucleotides line up with TRBD2. Germline assignment: CDR1 SGHAT and CDR2 FQNNGV. The CDR3 loop spans 14 amino acids. The V and J ends lost 5 bases and 8 bases, in that order; junction bases with no gene match: 7. CDR3 sequence reads: CASSPAGGFHEQFF. CDR3 DNA sequence: TGTGCCAGCAGCCCAGCGGGAGGTTTCCATGAGCAGTTCTTC.

This clonotype was detected only a few times. The chain combines TRBV3-1 with TRBJ2-3, with D possibly TRBD1 on 5 matching bases. V was pared by 8 bases and J by 6 bases, with 18 bases between. Germline V CDR1 and CDR2: LGHDT, YNNKEL (reference sequence). CDR3 length: 14 residues. The CDR3 bases are TGTGCCAGCGGATCCTTTTCAGGGTTTGATACGCAGTATTTT. Protein sequence: CASGSFSGFDTQYF.

This clonotype has ten or more counts. The chain carries TRBV20-1 and TRBJ1-6; tentative D call: TRBD1 (6 bases). CDR1 is DFQATT, CDR2 SNEGSKA, per germline (reference sequence). The CDR3 contains 15 residues. V was clipped by 3 bases and J by 7 bases, with 16 bases between them. The CDR3, as DNA: TGCAGTGCTAGTAAGGGGGGGGGCGGAAATTCACCCCTCCACTTT. This sequence encodes CSASKGGGGNSPLHF.